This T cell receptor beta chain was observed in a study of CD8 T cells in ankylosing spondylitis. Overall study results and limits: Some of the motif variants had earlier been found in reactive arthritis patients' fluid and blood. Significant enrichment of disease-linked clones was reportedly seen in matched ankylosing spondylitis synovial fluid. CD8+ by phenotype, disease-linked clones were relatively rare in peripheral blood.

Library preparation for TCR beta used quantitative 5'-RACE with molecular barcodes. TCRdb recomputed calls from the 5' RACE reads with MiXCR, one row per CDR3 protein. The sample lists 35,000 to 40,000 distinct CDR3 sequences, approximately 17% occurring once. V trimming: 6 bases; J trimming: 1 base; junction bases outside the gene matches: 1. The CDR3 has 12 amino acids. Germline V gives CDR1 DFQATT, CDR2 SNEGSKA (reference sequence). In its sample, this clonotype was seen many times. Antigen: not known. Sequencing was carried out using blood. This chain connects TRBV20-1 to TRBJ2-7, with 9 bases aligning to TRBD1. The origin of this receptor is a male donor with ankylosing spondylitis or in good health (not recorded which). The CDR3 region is CSADRGSYEQYF. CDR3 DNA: TGCAGTGCGGACAGGGGATCCTACGAGCAGTACTTC.